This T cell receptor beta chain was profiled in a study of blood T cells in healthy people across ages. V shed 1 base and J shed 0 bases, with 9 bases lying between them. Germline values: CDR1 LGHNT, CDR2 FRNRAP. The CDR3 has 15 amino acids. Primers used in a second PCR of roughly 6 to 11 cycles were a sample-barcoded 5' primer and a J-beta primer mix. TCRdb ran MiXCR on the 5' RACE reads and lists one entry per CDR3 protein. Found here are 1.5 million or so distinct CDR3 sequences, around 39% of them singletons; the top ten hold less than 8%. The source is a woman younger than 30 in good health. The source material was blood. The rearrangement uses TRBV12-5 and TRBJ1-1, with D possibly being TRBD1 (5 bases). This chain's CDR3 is CASGLEGLMNTEAFF. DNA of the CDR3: TGTGCTAGTGGTTTGGAGGGACTCATGAACACTGAAGCTTTCTTT.